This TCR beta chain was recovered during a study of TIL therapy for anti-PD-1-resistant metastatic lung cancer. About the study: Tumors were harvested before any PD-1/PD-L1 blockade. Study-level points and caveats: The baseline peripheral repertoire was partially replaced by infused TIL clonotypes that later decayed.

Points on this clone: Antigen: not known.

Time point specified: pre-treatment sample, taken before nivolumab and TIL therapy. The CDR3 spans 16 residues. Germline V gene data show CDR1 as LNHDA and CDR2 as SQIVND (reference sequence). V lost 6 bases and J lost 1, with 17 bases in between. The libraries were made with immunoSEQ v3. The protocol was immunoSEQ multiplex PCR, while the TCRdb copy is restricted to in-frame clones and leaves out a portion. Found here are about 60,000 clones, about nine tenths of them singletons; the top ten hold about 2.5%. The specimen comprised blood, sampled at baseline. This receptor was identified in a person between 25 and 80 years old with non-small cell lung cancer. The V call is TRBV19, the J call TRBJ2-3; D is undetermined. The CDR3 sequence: CASSGSFSPGTDTQYF. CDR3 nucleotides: TGTGCCAGTAGCGGTTCTTTTTCGCCCGGCACAGATACGCAGTATTTT.